This T cell receptor beta chain is from a study of T cell responses to AZD1222 COVID-19 vaccine. The method was immunoSEQ multiplex PCR; TCRdb's version includes in-frame clones alone and lacks a portion of them. The data contain under 300,000 clones, 85% to 95% of them singletons. Comment on this clone: What it binds is unknown.

General observations from the study: Only 5 or 6 AZD1222 recipients were seropositive at baseline. Spike regions recognized by vaccine-associated CD4 TCRs spanned the protein, led by 160-218 and 743-854.

Germline V gene data show CDR1 as SGHAT and CDR2 as FQNNGV. Deletions cut 5 bases from V and 3 bases from J, with 10 bases between. The CDR3 consists of 13 residues. The sequence was collected from an adult in good health. The starting material was peripheral blood, obtained on day 0 of AZD1222 vaccination. This chain connects TRBV11-2 to TRBJ1-1; D not resolved. The CDR3 coding sequence is TGTGCCAGCAGCCCCCACAGTTACACTGAAGCTTTCTTT. This codes for CASSPHSYTEAFF. The entire variable domain, with the rest obtained from reference TRBV11-2 and TRBJ1-1, is as follows: EAGVAQSPRYKIIEKRQSVAFWCNPISGHATLYWYQQILGQGPKLLIQFQNNGVVDDSQLPKDRFSAERLKGVDSTLKIQPAKLEDSAVYLCASSPHSYTEAFFGQGTRLTVV.